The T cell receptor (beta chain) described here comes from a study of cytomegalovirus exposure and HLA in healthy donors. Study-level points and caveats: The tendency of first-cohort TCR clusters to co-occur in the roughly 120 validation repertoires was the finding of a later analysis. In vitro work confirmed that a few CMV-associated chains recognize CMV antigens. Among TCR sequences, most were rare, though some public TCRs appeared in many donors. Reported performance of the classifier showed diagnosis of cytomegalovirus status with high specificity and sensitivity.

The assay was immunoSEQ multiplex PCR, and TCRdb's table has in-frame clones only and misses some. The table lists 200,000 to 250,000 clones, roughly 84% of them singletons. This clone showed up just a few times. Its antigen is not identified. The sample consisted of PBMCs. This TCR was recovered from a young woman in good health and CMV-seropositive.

This chain's CDR3 is CASSGTSSYEQYF. The CDR3 region has the DNA TGTGCCAGCAGTGGGACTAGCTCCTACGAGCAGTACTTC. The V and J genes are TRBV25-1 and TRBJ2-7; 7 positions match TRBD2. There are 13 residues in the CDR3. The junction had 0 bases not matched to a gene; V was cut back by 4 bases and J by 0 bases. The germline CDR1 and CDR2 sequences are MGHDK and SYGVNS.